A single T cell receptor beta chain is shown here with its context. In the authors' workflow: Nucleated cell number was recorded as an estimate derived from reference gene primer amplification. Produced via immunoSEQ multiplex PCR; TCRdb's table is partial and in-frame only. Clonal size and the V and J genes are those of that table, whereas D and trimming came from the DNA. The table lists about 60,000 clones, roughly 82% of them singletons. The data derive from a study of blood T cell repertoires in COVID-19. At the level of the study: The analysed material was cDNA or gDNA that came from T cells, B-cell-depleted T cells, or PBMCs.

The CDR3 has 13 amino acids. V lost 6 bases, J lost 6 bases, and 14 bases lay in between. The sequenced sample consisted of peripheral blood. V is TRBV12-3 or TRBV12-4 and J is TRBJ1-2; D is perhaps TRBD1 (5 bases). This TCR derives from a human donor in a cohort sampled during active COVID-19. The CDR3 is CASRPDSLDGYTF. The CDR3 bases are TGTGCCAGCAGACCCGACAGTTTGGATGGCTACACCTTC.